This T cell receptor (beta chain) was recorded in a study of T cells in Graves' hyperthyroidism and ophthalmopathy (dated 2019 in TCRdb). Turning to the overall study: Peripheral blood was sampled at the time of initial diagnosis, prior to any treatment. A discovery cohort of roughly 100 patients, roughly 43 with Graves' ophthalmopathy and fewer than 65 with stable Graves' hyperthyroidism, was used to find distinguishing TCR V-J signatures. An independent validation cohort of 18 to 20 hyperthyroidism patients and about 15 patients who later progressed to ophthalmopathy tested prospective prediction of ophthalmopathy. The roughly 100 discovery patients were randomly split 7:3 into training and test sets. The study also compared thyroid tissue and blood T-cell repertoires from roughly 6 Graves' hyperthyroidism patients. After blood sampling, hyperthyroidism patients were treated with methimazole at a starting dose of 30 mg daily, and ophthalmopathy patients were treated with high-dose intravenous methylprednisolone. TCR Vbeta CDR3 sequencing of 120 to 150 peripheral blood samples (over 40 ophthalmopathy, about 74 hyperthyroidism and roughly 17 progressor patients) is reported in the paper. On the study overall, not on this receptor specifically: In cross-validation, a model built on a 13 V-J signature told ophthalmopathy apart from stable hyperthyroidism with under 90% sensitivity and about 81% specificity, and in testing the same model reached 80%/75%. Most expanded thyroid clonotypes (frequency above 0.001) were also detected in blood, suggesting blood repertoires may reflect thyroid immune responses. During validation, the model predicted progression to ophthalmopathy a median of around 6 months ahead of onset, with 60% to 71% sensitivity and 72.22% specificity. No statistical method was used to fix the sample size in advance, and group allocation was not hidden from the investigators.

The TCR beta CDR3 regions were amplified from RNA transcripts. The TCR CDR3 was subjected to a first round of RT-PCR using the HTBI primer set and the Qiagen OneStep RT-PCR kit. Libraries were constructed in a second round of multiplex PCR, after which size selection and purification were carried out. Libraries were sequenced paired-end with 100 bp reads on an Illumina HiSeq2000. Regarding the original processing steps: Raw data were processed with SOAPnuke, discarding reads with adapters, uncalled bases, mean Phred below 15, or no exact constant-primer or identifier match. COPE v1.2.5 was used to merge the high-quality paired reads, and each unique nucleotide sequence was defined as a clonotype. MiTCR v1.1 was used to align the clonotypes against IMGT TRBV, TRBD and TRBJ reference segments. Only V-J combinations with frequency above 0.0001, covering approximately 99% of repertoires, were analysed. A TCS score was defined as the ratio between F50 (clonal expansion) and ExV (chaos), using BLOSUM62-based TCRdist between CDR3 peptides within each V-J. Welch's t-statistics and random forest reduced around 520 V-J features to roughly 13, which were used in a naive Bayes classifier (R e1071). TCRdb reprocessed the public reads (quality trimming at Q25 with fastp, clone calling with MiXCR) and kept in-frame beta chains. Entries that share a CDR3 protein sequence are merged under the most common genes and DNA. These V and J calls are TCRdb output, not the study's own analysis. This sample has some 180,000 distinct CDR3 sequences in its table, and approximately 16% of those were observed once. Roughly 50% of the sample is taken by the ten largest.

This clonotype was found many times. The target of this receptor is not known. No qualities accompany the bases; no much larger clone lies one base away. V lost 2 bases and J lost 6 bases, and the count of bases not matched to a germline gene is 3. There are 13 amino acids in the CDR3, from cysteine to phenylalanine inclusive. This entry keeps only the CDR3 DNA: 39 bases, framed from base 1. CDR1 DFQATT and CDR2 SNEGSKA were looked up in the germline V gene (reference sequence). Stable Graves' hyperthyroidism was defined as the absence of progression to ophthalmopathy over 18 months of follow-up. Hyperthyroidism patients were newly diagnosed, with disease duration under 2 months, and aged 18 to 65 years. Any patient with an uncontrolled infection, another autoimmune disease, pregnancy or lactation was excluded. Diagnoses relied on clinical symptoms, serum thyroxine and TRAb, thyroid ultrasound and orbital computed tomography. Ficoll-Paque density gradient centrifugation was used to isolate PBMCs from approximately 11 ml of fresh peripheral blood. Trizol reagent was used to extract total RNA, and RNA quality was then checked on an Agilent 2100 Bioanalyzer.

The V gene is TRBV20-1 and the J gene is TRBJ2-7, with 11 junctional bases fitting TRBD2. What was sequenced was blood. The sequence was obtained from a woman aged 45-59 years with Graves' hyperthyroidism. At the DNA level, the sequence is TGCAGTGCTAGATACCTAGCGGGAGGCGAGCAGTACTTC. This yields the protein CSARYLAGGEQYF.